Each of the 11 T cell receptor beta chains below was sequenced from the same sample in a study of beta chain features in type 1 diabetes. Points from the study as a whole: Patients with Type 1 diabetes showed moderately but significantly shorter TCRB CDR3s in all four CD4+ subsets.

These TCRs' antigens remain unknown. cDNA synthesis used the whole RNA isolate, giving expressed TCRB sequences. The data were produced by immunoSEQ multiplex PCR, yet TCRdb's version contains in-frame clones alone and is incomplete. The sample lists around 340,000 clones, roughly a tenth occurring once. Sequenced input: central memory CD4+ T cells from blood. The receptors here all came from a man in his thirties or forties with type 1 diabetes.

The sample holds a few counts of this clone. V is TRBV5-1 and J is TRBJ2-3; D is uncertain. This CDR3 comprises 16 residues. Germline V gene lookup returns CDR1 SGHRS and CDR2 YFSETQ. V was clipped by 4 bases and J by 2 bases, with 17 bases between them. DNA for the CDR3: TGCGCCAGCAGCGTAGGACGAAACGAGGACACAGATACGCAGTATTTT. As protein: CASSVGRNEDTDTQYF.

The V call is TRBV5-1, the J call TRBJ2-3; no clear D gene. In germline, CDR1 is SGHRS, CDR2 YFSETQ. V was cut by 1 base and J by 2 bases, with 8 bases left in between. The CDR3 length is 14 residues. This chain's CDR3 is CASSLQHDTDTQYF. CDR3 in DNA: TGCGCCAGCAGCTTGCAACACGACACAGATACGCAGTATTTT.

As for this clone: The junction and the germline gene differ at one end; a read error may be behind it. The V and J genes are TRBV6-6 and TRBJ2-7; TRBD2 is a possible D gene (5 bases). The CDR3 extends over 15 amino acids. CDR1 is MNHNY and CDR2 is SVGAGI in the germline V gene (reference sequence). CDR3 in DNA: TGTGCCAGCATTTACGGGGTTTCGAGCTCCTACGAGCAGTACTTC. It translates to CASIYGVSSSYEQYF.

There are a few counts of this clone. The rearrangement uses TRBV29-1 and TRBJ2-7; either TRBD1 or TRBD2 may fit D (5 bases each). CDR1 is SQVTM, CDR2 ANQGSEA, per germline. Trimming removed 0 bases at V and 6 bases at J, with 9 bases between. The CDR3 has 12 amino acids. The CDR3 region is CSVEELGVEQYF. Written as DNA, the CDR3 is TGCAGCGTTGAAGAACTGGGGGTCGAGCAGTACTTC.

The V call is TRBV7-2, the J call TRBJ2-3; TRBD2 agrees at 13 bases. V lost 7 bases, J lost 1 base, and 11 bases stayed unmatched. CDR3 length: 18 residues. Germline values: CDR1 SGHTA, CDR2 FQGNSA. CDR3 in amino acids: CASNRLAGGGSGTDTQYF. The CDR3 bases are TGTGCCAGCAATCGACTAGCGGGGGGAGGTTCAGGCACAGATACGCAGTATTTT.

This clone has a count of ten or more. The V call is TRBV18, the J call TRBJ1-3; 9 bases are a match to TRBD1. Germline CDR1 KGHSH, CDR2 LQKENI. V trimming: 3 bases; J trimming: 2 bases; junction bases outside the gene matches: 5. CDR3 length: 16 residues. CDR3 sequence: CASSPGQGRTGNTIYF. The CDR3 DNA is TGTGCCAGCTCACCGGGACAGGGACGGACTGGAAACACCATATATTTT.

The chain links TRBV30 to TRBJ1-1; 8 bases fit TRBD1. Germline assignment: CDR1 GTSNPN and CDR2 SVGIG (reference sequence). V lost 8 bases, J lost 6 bases, and 5 bases stayed unmatched. CDR3 length equals 11 residues. This chain's CDR3 is CALGQGSEAFF. The CDR3 coding sequence is TGTGCCCTCGGACAGGGCTCTGAAGCTTTCTTT.

This chain connects TRBV5-1 to TRBJ2-6, with TRBD1 matching over 9 bases. J was trimmed by 0 bases and V by 7 bases; bases with no gene match: 11. Germline CDR1 is SGHRS and CDR2 is YFSETQ. The CDR3 is 18 residues long. CDR3 sequence (DNA): TGCGCCAGCCGACCCCCGGGACAGGGACCCTCTGGGGCCAACGTCCTGACTTTC. Translated: CASRPPGQGPSGANVLTF.

The chain carries TRBV6-5 and TRBJ1-6, with a weak D call TRBD1 (5 bases). Germline values: CDR1 MNHEY, CDR2 SVGAGI. This CDR3 contains 14 residues. The germline V and J ends were trimmed by 2 bases and 7 bases, with 9 bases remaining between them. CDR3 loop: CASSYRPGNSPLHF. CDR3 DNA sequence: TGTGCCAGCAGTTACAGGCCAGGGAATTCACCCCTCCACTTT.

This clone was counted ten times or more. Other DNA sequences in the sample encode the same CDR3. The rearrangement uses TRBV9 and TRBJ2-3, with 9 positions matching TRBD2. The germline CDR1 and CDR2 sequences are SGDLS and YYNGEE. The trim removed 0 bases at V and 2 bases at J, leaving 4 bases unmatched. This CDR3 spans 16 amino acids. CDR3 DNA sequence: TGTGCCAGCAGCGTAGGGGCTAGCGGGGTCACAGATACGCAGTATTTT. As protein: CASSVGASGVTDTQYF.

This clone was counted only a few times. This specimen includes other DNA sequences encoding the same CDR3. For the CDR3, the DNA is TGTGCCAGCTCACCGGGACAGGGTCATCAGCCCCAGCATTTT. Translated, it gives CASSPGQGHQPQHF. The genes are TRBV18 and TRBJ1-5, with TRBD1 matching over 9 bases. V shed 3 bases and J 5 bases; nucleotides not matched to a gene: 2. From germline, CDR1 is KGHSH and CDR2 LQKENI. CDR3 size: 14 residues.